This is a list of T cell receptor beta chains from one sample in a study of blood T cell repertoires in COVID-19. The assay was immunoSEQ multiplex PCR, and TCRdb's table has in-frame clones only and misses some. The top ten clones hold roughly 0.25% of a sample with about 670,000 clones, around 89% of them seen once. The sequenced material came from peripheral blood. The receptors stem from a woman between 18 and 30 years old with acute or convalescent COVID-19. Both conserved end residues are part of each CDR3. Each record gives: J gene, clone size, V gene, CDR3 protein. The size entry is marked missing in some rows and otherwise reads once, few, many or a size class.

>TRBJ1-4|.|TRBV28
CASRQGTEKLFF
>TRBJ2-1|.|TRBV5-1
CASSSAAGTTYNEQFF
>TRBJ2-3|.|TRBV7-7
CASSTPDWSGTDTQYF
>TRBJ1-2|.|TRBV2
CATAVDSYGYTF
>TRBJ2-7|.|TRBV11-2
CASSLDRVYEQYF
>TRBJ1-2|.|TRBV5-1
CASSQGMHSEYGYTF
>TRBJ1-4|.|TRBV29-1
CSVVSATNEKLFF
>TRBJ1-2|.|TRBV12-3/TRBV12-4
CASRLGVNYGYTF
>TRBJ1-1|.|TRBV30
CACTNSISGAFF
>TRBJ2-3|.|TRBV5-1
CASSPPRERPSTDTQYF
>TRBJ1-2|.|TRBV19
CASRLAGDYGYTF
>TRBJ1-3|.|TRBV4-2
CASSQATGTSGNTIYF
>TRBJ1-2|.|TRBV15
CATSRGGTGGNYGYTF
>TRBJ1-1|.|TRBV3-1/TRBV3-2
CASSQGLGTGPFF
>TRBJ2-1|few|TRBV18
CASSLSSGGRNEQFF
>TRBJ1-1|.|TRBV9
CASSADRGFTEAFF
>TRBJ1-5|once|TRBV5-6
CASSQRTSNQPQHF
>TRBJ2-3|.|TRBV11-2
CASSLDRQGASGRTQYF
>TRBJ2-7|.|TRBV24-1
CATSSDSGAEQYF
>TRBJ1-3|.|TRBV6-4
CASSDSLRDRTIQLTGNTIYF
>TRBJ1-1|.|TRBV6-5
CASLVGTEAFF
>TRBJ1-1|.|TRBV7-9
CASSLVLGGNTEAFF
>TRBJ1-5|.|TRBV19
CASHWGRGQPQHF
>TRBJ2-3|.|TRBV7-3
CASSSSGGALDTQYF
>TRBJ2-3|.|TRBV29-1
CSVGSTGYDGTQYF
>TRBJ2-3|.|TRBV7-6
CASSLARQGLTDTQYF
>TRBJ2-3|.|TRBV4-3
CASSREGGEDTQYF
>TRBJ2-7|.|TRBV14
CASSQDRLVSYEQYF
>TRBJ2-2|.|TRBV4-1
CASSQGPQGTGELFF
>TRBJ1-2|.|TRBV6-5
CASSQDRRGDYGYTF
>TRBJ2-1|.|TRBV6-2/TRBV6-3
CASSYIGGPYNEQFF
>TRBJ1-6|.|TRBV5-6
CASSPGQGRYNSPLHF
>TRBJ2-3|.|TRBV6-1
CASSDSQGAWDTQYF
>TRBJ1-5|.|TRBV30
CAWSVRGQINQPQHF
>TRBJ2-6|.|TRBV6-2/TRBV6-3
CASSPTGSSGANVLTF
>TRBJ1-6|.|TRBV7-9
CASSLAQGNSPLHF
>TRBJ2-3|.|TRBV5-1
CASSPGQQTDTQYF
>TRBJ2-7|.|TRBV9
CASSSPIGLAGFDFYEQYF
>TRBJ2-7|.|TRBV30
CAWSGPNEQYF
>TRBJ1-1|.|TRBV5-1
CASRLGGSVKPGTEAFF
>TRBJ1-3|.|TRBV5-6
CASSRAAGNTIYF
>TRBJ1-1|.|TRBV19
CASSIGGEGNTEAFF
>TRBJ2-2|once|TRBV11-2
CASSLGDRGPVGELFF
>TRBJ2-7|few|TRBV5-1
CASSAPDRAGEQYF
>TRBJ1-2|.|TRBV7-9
CASSSVEGKGYTF
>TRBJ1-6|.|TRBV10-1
CARRTVDSPLHF
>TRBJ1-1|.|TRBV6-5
CASRQGPMNTEAFF
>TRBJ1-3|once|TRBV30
CAWGGLGASGNTIYF
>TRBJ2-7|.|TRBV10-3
CAISELGLADSYEQYF
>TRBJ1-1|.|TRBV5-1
CASSLGQVKGTEAFF
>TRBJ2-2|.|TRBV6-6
CASGAGGRTGELFF
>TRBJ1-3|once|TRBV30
CAWTGGSGNTIYF
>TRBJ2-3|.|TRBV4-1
CASSQEPRIGQYF
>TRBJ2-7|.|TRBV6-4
CASSPRMGGYEQYF
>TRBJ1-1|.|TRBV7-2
CASSPQPEGTEAFF
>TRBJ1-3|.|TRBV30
CAWEGFGNTIYF
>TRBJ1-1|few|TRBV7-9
CASSSPRQGHTEAFF
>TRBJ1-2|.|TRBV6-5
CASKGFYGYTF
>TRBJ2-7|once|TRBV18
CASSPPGRGDSGGLDEQYF
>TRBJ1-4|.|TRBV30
CASGTGPTNEKLFF